This entry features one T cell receptor (beta chain) sequence. This specimen belongs to a study of T-cell memory formation after mild COVID-19. TCRdb used MiXCR to reprocess the 5' RACE reads, holding one entry per CDR3 protein. The sample records hundreds of thousands of distinct CDR3 sequences, around 27% being singletons. With V trimmed by 4 bases and J by 6 bases, 11 bases remained unmatched. This CDR3 region has 14 residues. Germline V lookup: CDR1 GTSNPN, CDR2 SVGIG (reference sequence). The chain joins TRBV30 to TRBJ2-7; TRBD2 matches 8 bases. The specimen sequenced was PBMCs or a T cell subset sorted from them (not recorded which). The TCR sequence derives from an adult woman who had mild COVID-19 (a few samples of this study predate the infection). Cell type and time point are not known. CDR3 in amino acids: CAWIRAGDAFEQYF. CDR3 DNA sequence: TGTGCCTGGATCCGAGCGGGGGACGCTTTCGAGCAGTACTTC.